The present T cell receptor beta chain was sequenced within a study of blood T cells in healthy people across ages. The trim removed 6 bases at V and 1 base at J, leaving 4 bases unmatched. The CDR3 loop spans 15 amino acids. Germline V gene sequence: CDR1 MNHEY, CDR2 SVGEGT. A second 7 to 11 cycle PCR used barcoded and J-beta primers. MiXCR was run by TCRdb on the 5' RACE reads, yielding one entry per CDR3 protein. The repertoire has 800,000 to 950,000 distinct CDR3 sequences, under 35% of them found once; the top ten carry more than 8.5%. This clonotype was recorded a few times. This same sample was also taken into another study, of T cells of mothers and their children.

The sequencing input was blood. The V call is TRBV6-2 or TRBV6-3, the J call TRBJ2-1; TRBD2 matches at 9 bases. The sequence was collected from a woman in her forties in good health. CDR3: CASRGAGGSYNEQFF. The CDR3 DNA is TGTGCCAGCAGGGGAGCGGGGGGTTCCTACAATGAGCAGTTCTTC.